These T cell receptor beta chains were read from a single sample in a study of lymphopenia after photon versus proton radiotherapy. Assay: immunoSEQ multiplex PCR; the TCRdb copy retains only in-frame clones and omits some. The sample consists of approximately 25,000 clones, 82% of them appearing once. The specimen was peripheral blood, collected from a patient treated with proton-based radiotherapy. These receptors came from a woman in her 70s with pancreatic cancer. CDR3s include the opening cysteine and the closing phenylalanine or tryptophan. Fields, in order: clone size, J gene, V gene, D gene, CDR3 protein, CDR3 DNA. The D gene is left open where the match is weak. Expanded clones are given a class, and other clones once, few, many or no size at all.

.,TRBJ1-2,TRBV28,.,CASSLESGAYGYTF,TGTGCCAGCAGTTTAGAGTCAGGGGCGTATGGGTACACCTTC
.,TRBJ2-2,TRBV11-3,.,CASSYRGTTAGTGELFF,TGTGCCAGCAGTTATAGGGGGACGACTGCGGGCACCGGGGAGCTGTTTTTT
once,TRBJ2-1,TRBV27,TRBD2,CASRRLANAYNEQFF,TGTGCCAGCAGGCGACTAGCGAACGCCTACAATGAGCAGTTCTTC
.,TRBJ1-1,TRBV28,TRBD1,CASPPGQGASTEAFF,TGTGCCAGCCCGCCCGGTCAGGGGGCGAGCACTGAAGCTTTCTTT
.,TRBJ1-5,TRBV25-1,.,CASSAGARSNQPQHF,TGTGCCAGCAGTGCTGGGGCGAGGAGCAATCAGCCCCAGCATTTT
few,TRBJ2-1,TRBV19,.,CATTDRAIRSNEQFF,TGTGCCACGACGGATCGGGCTATAAGAAGCAATGAGCAGTTCTTC
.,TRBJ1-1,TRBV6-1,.,CASKEQKEAFF,TGTGCCAGCAAAGAACAGAAAGAAGCTTTCTTT
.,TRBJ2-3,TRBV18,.,CASFFAPQGRGTDTQYF,TGTGCCAGCTTTTTCGCCCCGCAGGGACGGGGCACAGATACGCAGTATTTT
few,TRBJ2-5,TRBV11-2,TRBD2,CASSLDTSGRVGTQYF,TGTGCCAGCAGTTTAGATACTAGCGGGAGGGTCGGGACCCAGTACTTC
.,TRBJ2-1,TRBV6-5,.,CASGESSYNEQFF,TGTGCCAGCGGCGAAAGCTCCTACAATGAGCAGTTCTTC
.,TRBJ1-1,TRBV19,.,CASSTSLPTSGETEAFF,TGTGCCAGTAGTACCTCTCTCCCGACATCAGGGGAAACTGAAGCTTTCTTT
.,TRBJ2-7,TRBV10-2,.,CASSVPGHNYEQYF,TGCGCCAGCAGTGTTCCGGGACACAACTACGAGCAGTACTTC
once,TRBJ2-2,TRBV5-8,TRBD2,CASSLIWREHTGELFF,TGTGCCAGCAGCTTGATTTGGCGGGAGCACACCGGGGAGCTGTTTTTT
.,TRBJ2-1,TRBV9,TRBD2,CASSAASGSSRSYNEQFF,TGTGCCAGCAGTGCAGCTAGCGGGAGTTCGCGGTCCTACAATGAGCAGTTCTTC
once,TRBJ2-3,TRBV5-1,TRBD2,CASSRGASGASTDTQYF,TGCGCCAGCAGCCGGGGGGCTAGCGGGGCTAGCACAGATACGCAGTATTTT
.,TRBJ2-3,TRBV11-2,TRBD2,CASSRGSSGGTDTQYF,TGTGCCAGCAGCCGGGGTAGTAGCGGGGGCACAGATACGCAGTATTTT
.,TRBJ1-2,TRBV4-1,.,CASSQDHPGQDYGYTF,TGCGCCAGCAGCCAAGACCATCCGGGACAAGACTATGGCTACACCTTC